The clone carrying this TCR beta chain was picked up a small number of times. Antigen specificity is unknown. The data originate from a study of T-cell memory formation after mild COVID-19. Study-level findings and limits: Pre-infection memory carried some responding clones, suggesting that cross-reactive memory joined. Clones shrinking between day 15 and 85 showed a balanced CD4/CD8 split, and those that grew later tilted toward CD4+.

TCRdb processed the 5' RACE reads anew with MiXCR; each CDR3 protein has one entry. The sample has roughly 300,000 distinct CDR3 sequences, 7.5% to 9.5% seen once. Germline-derived CDR1 and CDR2 are ENHRY and SYGVKD. This CDR3 is 12 amino acids long. V lost 8 bases, J lost 2 bases, and 9 bases lay in between. The chain carries TRBV10-3 and TRBJ2-5; D is uncertain. This receptor was taken from a man younger than 30 who had mild COVID-19 (a few samples of this study predate the infection). Cell type and time point are not known. The sample comprised PBMCs or a T cell subset sorted from them (not recorded which). The DNA for the CDR3 is TGTGCCATCGGAGAACGACAAGAGACCCAGTACTTC. Its protein is CAIGERQETQYF.